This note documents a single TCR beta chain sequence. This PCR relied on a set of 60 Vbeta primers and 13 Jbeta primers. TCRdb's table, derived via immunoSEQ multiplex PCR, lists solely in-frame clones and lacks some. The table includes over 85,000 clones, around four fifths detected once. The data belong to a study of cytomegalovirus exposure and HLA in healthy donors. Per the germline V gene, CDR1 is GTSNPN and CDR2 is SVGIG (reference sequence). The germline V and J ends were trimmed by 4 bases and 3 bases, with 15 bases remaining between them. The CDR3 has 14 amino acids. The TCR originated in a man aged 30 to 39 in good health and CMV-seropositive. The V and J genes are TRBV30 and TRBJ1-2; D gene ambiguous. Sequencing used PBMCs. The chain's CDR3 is CAWTSGPVDYGYTF. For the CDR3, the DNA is TGTGCCTGGACCAGCGGCCCGGTTGACTATGGCTACACCTTC.